This T cell receptor beta chain was profiled in a study of identical twins. Study conclusions and caveats: Abundant cord blood beta clonotypes carried fewer insertions; memory repertoires showed none.

V lost 7 bases and J lost 2, with 6 bases in between. Germline CDR1 SNHLY, CDR2 FYNNEI. The CDR3 length is 12 residues. A template switching step contributed a universal primer site, while unique molecular identifiers were present in the cDNA. TCRdb fed the 5' RACE reads into MiXCR, producing one record per CDR3 protein. The data contain approximately 220,000 distinct CDR3 sequences, about 7.5% of them seen just once; the ten biggest clones take up around 2.1%. This clonotype was counted many times. Its antigen is still unknown. The same data also contributed to another study, on yellow fever vaccine responses in identical twins.

The V gene is TRBV2, the J gene TRBJ2-1; D not resolved. The origin of this receptor is a woman in her late teens or twenties in good health. The sequenced sample was memory (CD45RO+) T cells sorted from blood. The CDR3 is CASKSPYNEQFF. The CDR3 DNA reads TGTGCCAGCAAAAGTCCCTACAATGAGCAGTTCTTC.